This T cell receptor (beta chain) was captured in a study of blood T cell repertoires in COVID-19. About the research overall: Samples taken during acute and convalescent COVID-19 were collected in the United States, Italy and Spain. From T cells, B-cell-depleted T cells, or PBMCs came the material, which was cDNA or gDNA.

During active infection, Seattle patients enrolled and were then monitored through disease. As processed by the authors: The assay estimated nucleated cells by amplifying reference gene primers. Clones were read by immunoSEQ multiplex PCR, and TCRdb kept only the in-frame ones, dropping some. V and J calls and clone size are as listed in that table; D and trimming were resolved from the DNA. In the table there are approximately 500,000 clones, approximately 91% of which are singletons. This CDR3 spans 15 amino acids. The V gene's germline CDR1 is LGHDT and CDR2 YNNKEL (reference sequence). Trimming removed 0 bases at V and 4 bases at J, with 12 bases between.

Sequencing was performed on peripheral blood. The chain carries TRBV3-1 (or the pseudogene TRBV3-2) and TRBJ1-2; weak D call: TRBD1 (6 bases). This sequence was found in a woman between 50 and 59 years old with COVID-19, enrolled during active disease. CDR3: CASSQEGGISYGYTF. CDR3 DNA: TGTGCCAGCAGCCAAGAAGGGGGAATAAGCTATGGCTACACCTTC.